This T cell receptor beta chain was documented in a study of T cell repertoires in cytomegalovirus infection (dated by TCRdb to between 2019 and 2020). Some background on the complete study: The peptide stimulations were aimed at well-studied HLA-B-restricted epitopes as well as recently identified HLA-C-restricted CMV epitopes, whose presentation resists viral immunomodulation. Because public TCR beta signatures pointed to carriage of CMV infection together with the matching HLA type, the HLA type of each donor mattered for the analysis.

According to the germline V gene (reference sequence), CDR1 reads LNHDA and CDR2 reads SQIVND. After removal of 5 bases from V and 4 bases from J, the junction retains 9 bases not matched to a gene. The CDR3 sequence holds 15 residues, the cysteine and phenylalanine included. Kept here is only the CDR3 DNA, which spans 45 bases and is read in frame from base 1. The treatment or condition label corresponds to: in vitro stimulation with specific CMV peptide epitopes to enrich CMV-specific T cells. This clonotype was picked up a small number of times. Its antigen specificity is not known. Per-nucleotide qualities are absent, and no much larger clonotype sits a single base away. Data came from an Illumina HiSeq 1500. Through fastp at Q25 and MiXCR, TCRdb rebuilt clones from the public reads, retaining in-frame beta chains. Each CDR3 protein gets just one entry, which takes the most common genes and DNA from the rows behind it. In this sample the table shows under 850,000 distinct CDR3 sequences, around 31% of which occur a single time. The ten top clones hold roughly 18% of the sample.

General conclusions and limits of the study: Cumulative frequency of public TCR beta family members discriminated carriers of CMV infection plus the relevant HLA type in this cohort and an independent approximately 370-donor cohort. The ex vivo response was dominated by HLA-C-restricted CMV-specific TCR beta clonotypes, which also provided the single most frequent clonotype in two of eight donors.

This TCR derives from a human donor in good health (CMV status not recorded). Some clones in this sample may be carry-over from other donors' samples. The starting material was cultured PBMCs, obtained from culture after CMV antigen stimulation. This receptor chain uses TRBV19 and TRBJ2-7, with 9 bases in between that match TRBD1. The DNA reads TGTGCCAGTAGTTTTTCGGGACAGGGTAAATACGAGCAGTACTTC. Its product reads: CASSFSGQGKYEQYF.